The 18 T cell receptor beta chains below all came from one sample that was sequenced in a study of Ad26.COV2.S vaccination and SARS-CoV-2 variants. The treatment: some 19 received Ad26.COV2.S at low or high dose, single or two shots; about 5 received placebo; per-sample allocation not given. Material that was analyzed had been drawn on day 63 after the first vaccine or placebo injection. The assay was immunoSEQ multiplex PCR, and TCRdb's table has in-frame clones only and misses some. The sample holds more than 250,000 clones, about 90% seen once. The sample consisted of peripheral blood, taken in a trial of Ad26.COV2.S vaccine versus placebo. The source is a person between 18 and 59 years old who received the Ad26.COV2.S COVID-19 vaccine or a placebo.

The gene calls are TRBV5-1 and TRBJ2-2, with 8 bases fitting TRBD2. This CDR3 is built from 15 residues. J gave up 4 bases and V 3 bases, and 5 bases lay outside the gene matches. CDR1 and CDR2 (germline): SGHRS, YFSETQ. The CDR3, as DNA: TGCGCCAGCAGCTCCGCGGCGGGGGGCACCGGGGAGCTGTTTTTT. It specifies CASSSAAGGTGELFF. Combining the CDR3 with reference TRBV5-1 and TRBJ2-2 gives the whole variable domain KAGVTQTPRYLIKTRGQQVTLSCSPISGHRSVSWYQQTPGQGLQFLFEYFSETQRNKGNFPGRFSGRQFSNSRSEMNVSTLELGDSALYLCASSSAAGGTGELFFGEGSRLTVL.

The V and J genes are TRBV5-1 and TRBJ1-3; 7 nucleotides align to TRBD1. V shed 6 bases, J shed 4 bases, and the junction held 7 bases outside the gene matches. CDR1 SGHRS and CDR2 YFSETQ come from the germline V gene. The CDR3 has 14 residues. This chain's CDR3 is CASKTGASGNTIYF. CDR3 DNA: TGCGCCAGCAAAACAGGGGCGTCGGGAAACACCATATATTTT.

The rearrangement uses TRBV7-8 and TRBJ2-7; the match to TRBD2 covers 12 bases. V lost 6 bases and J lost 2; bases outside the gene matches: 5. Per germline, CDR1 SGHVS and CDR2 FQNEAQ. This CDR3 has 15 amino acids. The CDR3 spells CASSKTSGSPYEQYF. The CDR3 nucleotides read TGTGCCAGCAGTAAGACTAGCGGGAGCCCCTACGAGCAGTACTTC.

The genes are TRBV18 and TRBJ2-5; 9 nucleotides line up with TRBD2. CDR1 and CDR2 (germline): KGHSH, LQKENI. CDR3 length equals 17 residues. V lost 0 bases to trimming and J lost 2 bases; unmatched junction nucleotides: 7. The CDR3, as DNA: TGTGCCAGCTCACCACCGTTACGCGGGAGGGGACAAGAGACCCAGTACTTC. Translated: CASSPPLRGRGQETQYF.

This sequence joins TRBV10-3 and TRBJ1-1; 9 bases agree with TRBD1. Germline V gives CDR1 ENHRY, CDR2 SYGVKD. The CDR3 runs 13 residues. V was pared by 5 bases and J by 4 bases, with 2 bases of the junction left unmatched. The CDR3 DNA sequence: TGTGCCATCAGTCCGGGACAGGGCACTGAAGCTTTCTTT. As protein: CAISPGQGTEAFF.

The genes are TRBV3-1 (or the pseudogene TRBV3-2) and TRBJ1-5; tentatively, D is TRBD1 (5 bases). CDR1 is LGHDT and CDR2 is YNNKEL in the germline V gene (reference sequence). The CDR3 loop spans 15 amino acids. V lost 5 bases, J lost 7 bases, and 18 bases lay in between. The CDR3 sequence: CASSEGPTKGQPQHF. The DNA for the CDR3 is TGTGCCAGCAGCGAAGGACCGACTAAGGGGCAGCCCCAGCATTTT.

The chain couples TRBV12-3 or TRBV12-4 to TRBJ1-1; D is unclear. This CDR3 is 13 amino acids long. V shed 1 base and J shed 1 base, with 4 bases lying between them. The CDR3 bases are TGTGCCAGCAGTTTAGAACAGAACACTGAAGCTTTCTTT. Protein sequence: CASSLEQNTEAFF.

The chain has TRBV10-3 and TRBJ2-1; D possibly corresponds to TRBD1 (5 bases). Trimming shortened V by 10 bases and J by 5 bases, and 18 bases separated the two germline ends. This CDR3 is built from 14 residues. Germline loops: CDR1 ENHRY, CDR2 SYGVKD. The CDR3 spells CARHRPYRNNEQFF. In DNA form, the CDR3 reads TGTGCCAGGCATCGACCCTACAGGAACAATGAGCAGTTCTTC.

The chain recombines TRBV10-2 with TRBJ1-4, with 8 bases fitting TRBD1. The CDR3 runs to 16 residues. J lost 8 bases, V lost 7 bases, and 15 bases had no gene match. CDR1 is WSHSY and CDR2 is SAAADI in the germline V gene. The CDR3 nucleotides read TGCGCCAGCACCTGGGCGACGACAGGGGTAGGAGAAAAACTGTTTTTT. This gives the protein CASTWATTGVGEKLFF.

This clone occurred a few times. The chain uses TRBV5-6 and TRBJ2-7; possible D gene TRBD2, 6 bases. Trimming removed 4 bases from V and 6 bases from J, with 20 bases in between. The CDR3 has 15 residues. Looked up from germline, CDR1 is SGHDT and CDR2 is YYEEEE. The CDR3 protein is CASSPGVGLAGEQYF. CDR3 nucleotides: TGTGCCAGCAGCCCGGGGGTGGGCCTAGCTGGCGAGCAGTACTTC.

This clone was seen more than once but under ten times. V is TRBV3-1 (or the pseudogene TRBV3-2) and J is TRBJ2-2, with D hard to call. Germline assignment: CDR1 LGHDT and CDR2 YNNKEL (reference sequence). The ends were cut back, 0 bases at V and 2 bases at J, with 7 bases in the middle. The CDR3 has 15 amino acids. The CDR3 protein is CASSQEVSNTGELFF. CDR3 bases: TGTGCCAGCAGCCAAGAGGTCAGCAACACCGGGGAGCTGTTTTTT.

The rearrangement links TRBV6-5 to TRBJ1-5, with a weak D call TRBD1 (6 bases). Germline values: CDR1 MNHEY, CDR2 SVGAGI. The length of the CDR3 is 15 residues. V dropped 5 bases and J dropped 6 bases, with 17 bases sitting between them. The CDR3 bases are TGTGCCAGCAGTCCCCCCTCGGGGGCGAGTCAGCCCCAGCATTTT. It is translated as CASSPPSGASQPQHF.

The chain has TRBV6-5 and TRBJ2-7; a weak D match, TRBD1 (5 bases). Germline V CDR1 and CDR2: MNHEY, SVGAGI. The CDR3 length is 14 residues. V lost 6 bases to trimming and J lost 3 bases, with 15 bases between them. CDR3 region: CASRRGPGIYEQYF. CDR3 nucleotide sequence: TGTGCCAGCAGGCGTGGCCCAGGGATCTACGAGCAGTACTTC.

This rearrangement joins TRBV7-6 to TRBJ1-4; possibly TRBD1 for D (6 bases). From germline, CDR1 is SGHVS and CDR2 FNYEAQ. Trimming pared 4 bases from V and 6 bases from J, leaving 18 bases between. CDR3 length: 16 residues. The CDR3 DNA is TGTGCCAGCAGCTCTTGGACAGAAGCTATAGATGAAAAACTGTTTTTT. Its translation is CASSSWTEAIDEKLFF.

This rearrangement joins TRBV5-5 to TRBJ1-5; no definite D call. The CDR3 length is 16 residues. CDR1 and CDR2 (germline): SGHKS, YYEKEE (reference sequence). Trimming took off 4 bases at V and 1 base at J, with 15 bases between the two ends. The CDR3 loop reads CASSRAAGGSNQPQHF. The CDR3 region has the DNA TGTGCCAGCAGCCGGGCGGCCGGTGGAAGCAATCAGCCCCAGCATTTT.

The CDR3 DNA is TGCGCCAGTAGCACACCGACCAGGAATTCACCCCTCCACTTT. Protein product: CASSTPTRNSPLHF. The chain has TRBV4-1 and TRBJ1-6; D is unclear. The ends were cut back, 9 bases at V and 7 bases at J, with 16 bases in the middle. CDR1 MGHRA and CDR2 YSYEKL come from the germline V gene. This CDR3 spans 14 amino acids.

The DNA for the CDR3 is TGCGCCAGCAGCGCGGACAGGGGAGGGGATACGCAGTATTTT. It specifies CASSADRGGDTQYF. The chain recombines TRBV5-1 with TRBJ2-3, with TRBD1 matching over 9 bases. Germline trimming cut 4 bases from V and 6 bases from J; bases unmatched to any gene: 6. CDR1 and CDR2 (germline): SGHRS, YFSETQ. This CDR3 is 14 amino acids long.

The CDR3 region has the DNA TGCGCCAGCAGCCACACCGGGACAGGGGGCGTAATGGACGAGCAGTACTTC. As protein: CASSHTGTGGVMDEQYF. V and J are TRBV4-1 and TRBJ2-7, with 12 bases aligning to TRBD1. CDR3 length: 17 amino acids. The germline V gene has CDR1 MGHRA and CDR2 YSYEKL. The junction had 11 bases not matched to a gene; V was cut back by 3 bases and J by 5 bases.